Below are 16 T cell receptor beta chains sequenced from a single sample in a study of blood T cells in healthy people across ages. A second roughly 6 to 11 cycle PCR used barcoded and J-beta primers. MiXCR, applied by TCRdb to the 5' RACE reads, yields one record per CDR3 protein. The sample shows about 1 million distinct CDR3 sequences, 45% of them seen only once. Input material: blood. These receptors were obtained from a woman in her fifties or sixties in good health.

CDR3 in amino acids: CASSPNRVGGNEQYF. The CDR3, as DNA: TGTGCCAGCAGCCCGAACAGGGTCGGCGGCAATGAGCAGTACTTC. The J gene is TRBJ2-5, the V gene TRBV11-2; maybe TRBD1 (6 bases). Germline-derived CDR1 and CDR2 are SGHAT and FQNNGV. V shed 5 bases and J shed 11 bases, with 24 bases lying between them. The CDR3 has 15 amino acids.

This clonotype showed up just once. The chain combines TRBV9 with TRBJ2-3; 10 bases agree with TRBD2. CDR1 is SGDLS and CDR2 is YYNGEE in the germline V gene. V lost 3 bases to trimming and J lost 5 bases; unmatched junction nucleotides: 6. The CDR3 sequence is 15 residues long. CDR3 sequence (DNA): TGTGCCAGCAGCGATAGCGGGAGGACCGAAGATACGCAGTATTTT. Protein product: CASSDSGRTEDTQYF.

The chain uses TRBV9 and TRBJ2-1; TRBD2 aligns across 9 bases. V was clipped by 1 base and J by 5 bases; unmatched bases: 4. The length of the CDR3 is 15 residues. Germline V CDR1 and CDR2: SGDLS, YYNGEE. CDR3 sequence reads: CASSVLAGPNNEQFF. In DNA form, the CDR3 reads TGTGCCAGCAGCGTACTAGCGGGACCTAACAATGAGCAGTTCTTC.

The chain links TRBV27 to TRBJ1-4, with unresolved D. V was pared by 4 bases and J by 7 bases, with 13 bases between. This CDR3 has 14 residues. From germline, CDR1 is MNHEY and CDR2 SMNVEV (reference sequence). CDR3 in amino acids: CASSSTLVGEKLFF. The CDR3 DNA reads as TGTGCCAGCAGTTCGACCCTTGTGGGTGAAAAACTGTTTTTT. Full variable domain (outside the CDR3, taken from reference TRBV27 and TRBJ1-4): EAQVTQNPRYLITVTGKKLTVTCSQNMNHEYMSWYRQDPGLGLRQIYYSMNVEVTDKGDVPEGYKVSRKEKRNFPLILESPSPNQTSLYFCASSSTLVGEKLFFGSGTQLSVL.

This clonotype came up a few times. V gene TRBV29-1 combines with J gene TRBJ2-5, with D tentatively TRBD2 (6 bases). The V and J ends lost 5 bases and 9 bases respectively, with 25 bases between them. The germline CDR1 and CDR2 sequences are SQVTM and ANQGSEA. There are 15 residues in the CDR3. The CDR3 sequence: CSVRLSGLQAWAQYF. In DNA form, the CDR3 reads TGCAGCGTTAGGCTTTCGGGACTGCAGGCGTGGGCCCAGTACTTC.

This rearrangement joins TRBV12-3 or TRBV12-4 to TRBJ2-6, with TRBD1 matching 9 bases. J gave up 4 bases and V 4 bases, and 5 bases lay outside the gene matches. The CDR3 has 16 amino acids. This CDR3 is CASSSRTGVGANVLTF. Here the CDR3 DNA reads TGTGCCAGCAGTTCACGGACAGGGGTAGGGGCCAACGTCCTGACTTTC.

The sample holds a few counts of this clonotype. This chain uses TRBV9 with TRBJ2-3; 7 bases map to TRBD1. The CDR3 covers 16 residues. The trim removed 0 bases at V and 3 bases at J, leaving 7 bases unmatched. Germline CDR1 and CDR2: SGDLS and YYNGEE. CDR3: CASSVVGQSDTDTQYF. The CDR3 coding sequence is TGTGCCAGCAGCGTAGTGGGACAGTCCGATACAGATACGCAGTATTTT.

This clonotype was observed a handful of times. The V and J genes are TRBV25-1 and TRBJ2-5; no clear D. Germline assignment: CDR1 MGHDK and CDR2 SYGVNS. The V gene lost 6 bases and the J gene lost 3 bases, with 8 bases spanning the gap. This CDR3 has 12 amino acids. The DNA of the CDR3 is TGTGCCAGCAGACCCGACAAAGAGACCCAGTACTTC. Translated: CASRPDKETQYF.

This clonotype was counted at least ten times. The rearrangement joins TRBV27 to TRBJ2-7; D unclear. Germline values: CDR1 MNHEY, CDR2 SMNVEV (reference sequence). The CDR3 spans 13 residues. V dropped 4 bases and J dropped 6 bases, with 13 bases sitting between them. The CDR3 reads CASSSVDKSEQYF. Here the CDR3 DNA reads TGTGCCAGCAGTTCCGTCGACAAATCCGAGCAGTACTTC.

This clonotype was found a few times. The CDR3 loop reads CASSEEAGPAYEQYF. The CDR3 bases are TGTGCCAGCAGTGAAGAGGCGGGACCCGCCTACGAGCAGTACTTC. V and J are TRBV2 and TRBJ2-7, with D maybe TRBD2 (6 bases). From germline, CDR1 is SNHLY and CDR2 FYNNEI. The CDR3 has 15 residues. The V and J ends lost 1 base and 2 bases respectively, with 12 bases between them.

This clonotype was recorded a few times. This chain links TRBV6-5 with TRBJ2-5, with 7 bases lining up with TRBD1. With the DNA end fitting TRBJ2-7 better, the J assignment may be wrong. Germline loops: CDR1 MNHEY, CDR2 SVGAGI. The CDR3 loop spans 15 amino acids. The CDR3 DNA reads TGTGCCAGCAGTTACTCCACGGCAGGGGGTTACGAGCAGTACTTC. Its protein product is CASSYSTAGGYEQYF.

This clonotype was seen a handful of times. The CDR3 reads CASNQRSGSETQYF. Here the CDR3 DNA reads TGTGCCAGCAACCAACGAAGCGGGAGTGAGACCCAGTACTTC. The rearrangement links TRBV6-6 to TRBJ2-5; 8 bases match TRBD2. There are 14 residues in the CDR3. V was clipped by 7 bases and J by 5 bases; unmatched bases: 9. Germline lookup yields CDR1 MNHNY and CDR2 SVGAGI (reference sequence).

In its sample, this clonotype was seen a few times. The chain has TRBV20-1 and TRBJ2-7; possibly TRBD1 for D (6 bases). CDR1 DFQATT and CDR2 SNEGSKA come from the germline V gene (reference sequence). The CDR3 has 14 residues. Trimming left V 3 bases short and J 4 bases short, with 16 bases between. The CDR3: CSASRGSKGYEQYF. For the CDR3, the DNA is TGCAGTGCTAGCAGGGGTTCGAAAGGTTACGAGCAGTACTTC.

This clonotype was counted a single time. The chain joins TRBV28 to TRBJ2-7, with D tentatively TRBD2 (6 bases). Per germline, CDR1 MDHEN and CDR2 SYDVKM. Deletions cut 6 bases from V and 3 bases from J, with 18 bases between. This CDR3 region has 15 residues. CDR3 nucleotides: TGTGCCAGCAGGGGACCTAGCGTCCGTAACTACGAGCAGTACTTC. It translates to CASRGPSVRNYEQYF.

The gene calls are TRBV11-2 and TRBJ2-1; the match to TRBD2 covers 7 bases. In germline, CDR1 is SGHAT, CDR2 FQNNGV. V trimming: 5 bases; J trimming: 10 bases; junction bases outside the gene matches: 11. This CDR3 is 14 amino acids long. CDR3 residues: CASSLTPYSGEQFF. The CDR3 DNA reads TGTGCCAGCAGCCTCACCCCCTATAGCGGGGAGCAGTTCTTC.

There are a few counts of this clonotype. This rearrangement joins TRBV6-5 to TRBJ1-2; D may be TRBD1 (5 bases). The V and J ends lost 8 bases and 8 bases respectively, with 18 bases between them. This CDR3 contains 13 residues. Germline assignment: CDR1 MNHEY and CDR2 SVGAGI. CDR3 DNA: TGTGCCAGCTGTGCGGTGAGGGGAAAGGGCTACACCTTC. It encodes CASCAVRGKGYTF.